The 12 T cell receptor beta chains reported below all come from one sample, sequenced in a study of response to subunit inactivated influenza vaccine. Each CDR3 protein is one row after TCRdb ran MiXCR on the RT-PCR reads. The sample contains about 800,000 distinct CDR3 sequences, around 20% of which appear only once. The material was PBMCs from blood, obtained more than 4 days after vaccination. These receptors originate from a man aged 50 to 60 who received an inactivated influenza vaccine.

To note about this clonotype: A single base separates this from a much larger clone, so it may be a read error. V is TRBV12-3 or TRBV12-4 and J is TRBJ1-3; D remains unclear. CDR3 length: 17 residues. The chain's CDR3 is CASSLPPDRASGNTTYF. The DNA for the CDR3 is TGTGCCAGCAGCCTACCCCCTGACCGCGCCTCTGGAAACACCACATATTTT.

V is TRBV20-1 and J is TRBJ2-1, with D unresolved. Germline values: CDR1 DFQATT, CDR2 SNEGSKA (reference sequence). The CDR3 has 17 amino acids. Trimming cost V 3 bases and J 0 bases, with 18 bases left between them. CDR3 in amino acids: CSARYHGGMSSYNEQFF. In DNA form, the CDR3 reads TGCAGTGCTAGGTACCATGGCGGAATGAGCTCCTACAATGAGCAGTTCTTC.

The rearrangement joins TRBV5-1 to TRBJ1-2, with D unclear. CDR1 and CDR2 from the germline V gene are SGHRS and YFSETQ. The CDR3 runs 14 residues. V lost 0 bases and J 8 bases, leaving 14 bases between the germline ends. The CDR3 DNA reads as TGCGCCAGCAGCTTGGGGCCCACGCTAAGGGGCTACACCTTC. Its protein product is CASSLGPTLRGYTF.

This clonotype appeared a few times. V usage is TRBV29-1 and J usage is TRBJ1-6; tentative D call: TRBD1 (5 bases). CDR3 length: 13 residues. Germline assignment: CDR1 SQVTM and CDR2 ANQGSEA. Trimming removed 5 bases at V and 5 bases at J, with 10 bases between. The CDR3 is CSVSDSNNSPLHF. CDR3 sequence (DNA): TGCAGCGTTTCCGACAGCAATAATTCACCCCTCCACTTT.

Only a few counts were recorded for this clonotype. The J gene is TRBJ2-7, the V gene TRBV11-2; D remains unclear. The CDR3 has 14 amino acids. The ends were cut back, 8 bases at V and 5 bases at J, with 19 bases in the middle. In germline, CDR1 is SGHAT, CDR2 FQNNGV. This CDR3 reads CASREIRRAHEQYF. CDR3 DNA sequence: TGTGCCAGCCGAGAGATTAGAAGAGCCCACGAGCAGTACTTC.

This clonotype was counted a few times. This chain uses TRBV7-9 with TRBJ1-2; D ambiguous. The V end lost 4 bases, the J end lost 8 bases, and 14 bases lay between the germline ends. This CDR3 has 13 residues. The germline gives CDR1 SEHNR, CDR2 FQNEAQ (reference sequence). The CDR3 sequence: CASSSTVRWGYTF. The CDR3 bases are TGTGCCAGCAGCTCAACCGTGCGATGGGGCTACACCTTC.

This clonotype has ten or more counts. V usage is TRBV15 and J usage is TRBJ2-3; D may be TRBD2 (6 bases). Trimming cost V 2 bases and J 0 bases, with 18 bases left between them. CDR1 is LNHNV and CDR2 is YYDKDF in the germline V gene (reference sequence). CDR3 length: 18 residues. The CDR3 sequence: CATSRLPAGSSSTDTQYF. The CDR3 DNA reads TGTGCCACCAGCAGACTACCAGCGGGTTCCTCTAGCACAGATACGCAGTATTTT.

J is TRBJ1-2 and V is TRBV20-1; no clear D. The V end lost 0 bases, the J end lost 0 bases, and 14 bases lay between the germline ends. Germline V gene lookup returns CDR1 DFQATT and CDR2 SNEGSKA (reference sequence). This CDR3 has 16 residues. The CDR3 DNA reads as TGCAGTGCTAGAGAAAGAGGCGCCACCGCTAACTATGGCTACACCTTC. Translation gives CSARERGATANYGYTF.

The sample holds a few counts of this clonotype. The chain is built from TRBV12-3 or TRBV12-4 and TRBJ2-7; D is perhaps TRBD2 (6 bases). Trimming took off 3 bases at V and 6 bases at J, with 12 bases between the two ends. This CDR3 region has 13 residues. CDR3 sequence reads: CASSFNRDSEQYF. CDR3 bases: TGTGCCAGCAGTTTCAACCGGGACTCCGAGCAGTACTTC.

The CDR3 sequence is CSSEDSSKGDEQFF. CDR3 DNA sequence: TGCAGCTCCGAAGACAGTAGCAAGGGGGATGAGCAGTTCTTC. The chain links TRBV29-1 to TRBJ2-1; maybe TRBD1 (6 bases). V lost 8 bases and J 8 bases, leaving 22 bases between the germline ends. The V gene's germline CDR1 is SQVTM and CDR2 ANQGSEA. This CDR3 region has 14 residues.

This sequence joins TRBV20-1 and TRBJ2-5; TRBD2 is a possible D gene (7 bases). CDR3 length: 14 amino acids. Germline lookup yields CDR1 DFQATT and CDR2 SNEGSKA (reference sequence). V lost 6 bases and J 5 bases, leaving 19 bases between the germline ends. This CDR3 is CSAVLGGAGETQYF. CDR3 sequence (DNA): TGCAGTGCCGTGCTAGGGGGGGCGGGGGAGACCCAGTACTTC.

The J gene is TRBJ1-1, the V gene TRBV28; D is undetermined. The CDR3 runs 11 residues. Germline lookup yields CDR1 MDHEN and CDR2 SYDVKM. The V end lost 3 bases, the J end lost 7 bases, and 6 bases lay between the germline ends. The CDR3 bases are TGTGCCAGCAGTTTGTTGGATGAAGCTTTCTTT. It encodes CASSLLDEAFF.